This TCR beta chain was sequenced during a study of blood T cell repertoires in COVID-19. The assay was immunoSEQ multiplex PCR, and TCRdb's table has in-frame clones only and misses some. The repertoire consists of roughly 150,000 clones, with roughly four fifths occurring once and the leading ten covering 3.5% to 4.5%. The CDR3 length is 17 residues. The V and J ends lost 5 bases and 2 bases, in that order; junction bases with no gene match: 7. Germline CDR1 is SEHNR and CDR2 is FQNEAQ (reference sequence). This receptor was obtained from a woman of 80 years or more with acute or convalescent COVID-19. Sequencing was carried out using peripheral blood. The chain joins TRBV7-9 to TRBJ2-3, with TRBD2 identical over 13 bases. DNA for the CDR3: TGTGCCAGCAGCAAAGCGGGGACTAGCGGGATCACAGATACGCAGTATTTT. Its translation is CASSKAGTSGITDTQYF.